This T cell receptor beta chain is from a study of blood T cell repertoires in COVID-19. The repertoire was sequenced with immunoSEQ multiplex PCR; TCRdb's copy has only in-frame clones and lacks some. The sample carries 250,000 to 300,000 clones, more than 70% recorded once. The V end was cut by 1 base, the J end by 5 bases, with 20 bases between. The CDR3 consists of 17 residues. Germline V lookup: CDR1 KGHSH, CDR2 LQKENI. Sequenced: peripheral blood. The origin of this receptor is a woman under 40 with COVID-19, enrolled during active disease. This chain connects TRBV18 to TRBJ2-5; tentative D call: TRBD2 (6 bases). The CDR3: CASSPRLGTSRGETQYF. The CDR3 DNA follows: TGTGCCAGCTCACCACGGCTAGGGACTTCACGGGGGGAGACCCAGTACTTC.